The subject of this entry is one TCR beta chain. Its antigen is not yet known. No base quality information exists; no much larger clone differs at one position. In the same sample, other DNA sequences code for this CDR3. To sequence the TCRbeta CDR3 region, genomic DNA was isolated from the sorted cells. TCRbeta CDR3 regions were sequenced using the immunoSEQ Assay. Sourced from immuneACCESS, this table was stored by TCRdb with only in-frame sequences that have V and J called. A share of the clones is absent; for the studies checked, an unresolved V gene accounts for under half, and the remainder has no known explanation. The sample contains roughly 77,000 clones, roughly 89% of them found a single time. About 0.61% of the sample rests with the top ten. These data are taken from a study of OX40 agonist ivuxolimab in advanced cancers. Background on the whole study: Ivuxolimab, which targeted the costimulatory receptor OX40 (CD134), was an agonistic, fully human IgG2 monoclonal antibody. Intravenous ivuxolimab was administered to patients every 2 weeks at six dose levels: 0.01, 0.1, 0.3, 1.5, 3 and 10 mg/kg. Of the roughly 50 dose-escalation patients, hepatocellular carcinoma was present in about 20, melanoma in about 15, renal cell carcinoma in 9 and head and neck cancer in 9. The dose-escalation cohort was roughly 80% male with a mean age of 60 years, ranging from roughly 20 to 80. Patients were allowed to have had prior anti-PD-1, anti-PD-L1 or anti-CTLA-4 therapy, and approximately 40% of the dose-escalation patients had previously received checkpoint inhibitors. Partial responses were achieved by three dose-escalation patients, of whom one had hepatocellular carcinoma and two had cutaneous melanoma. The purpose of peripheral TCRbeta sequencing was to test whether ivuxolimab changed TCR sequence diversity and led to clonal T-cell expansion. The paper describes the monotherapy dose-escalation part (N ≈ 52 patients) of the phase I trial of ivuxolimab. What the authors observed across the whole study: On average, CD8+ T cells showed more expanded clones than CD4+ T cells after ivuxolimab. Clonal expansion of both CD4+ and CD8+ blood T cells was observed from baseline to week 6 at doses 0.1 to 3.0 mg/kg. Which antigens the clonally expanded peripheral T cells were specific for was not determined. Low levels of normalized T-cell clonal expansion were also seen in some patients who did not respond. In the 0.1-3.0 mg/kg groups, partial responders were among the patients with the lowest normalized peripheral clonal expansion, particularly in CD8+ T cells.

From the germline V gene, CDR1 is MNHEY and CDR2 is SVGAGI. CDR3 length: 15 amino acids, cysteine to phenylalanine. Just the 45-base CDR3 DNA is kept, in frame starting at base 1. Relative to germline, V is missing 2 bases and J is missing 8 bases, with 7 bases of the junction outside any gene match. Patients with autoimmune disease history or receiving systemic immunosuppression were excluded from the trial. Peripheral blood for TCR sequencing was collected from all dose cohorts at baseline, on cycle 4 day 1, and on cycle 7 day 1. The samples were drawn from a first-in-human, open-label, multicenter phase I dose-escalation trial of ivuxolimab. Adults with locally advanced or metastatic melanoma, renal cell, hepatocellular, or head and neck squamous cell carcinoma were enrolled in the trial. Before TCR sequencing, CD4+ and CD8+ T cells were separately sorted from peripheral blood.

Sequences were derived from CD4+ or CD8+ T cells sorted from blood, sampled in a trial of the OX40 agonist ivuxolimab. The TCR sequence derives from an adult with an advanced solid tumor such as melanoma, head and neck, liver or kidney cancer. Rearrangement joined TRBV6-5 to TRBJ1-2; TRBD1 matches 11 bases in the middle. CDR3 region: CASSYGTGGGRGYTF. The nucleotide sequence reads as follows: TGTGCCAGCAGTTACGGGACAGGGGGAGGTCGGGGCTACACCTTC.